A selection of T cell receptor beta chains follows, all from one sample in a study of spatial heterogeneity in lung cancer. TCRdb re-derived calls from the 5' RACE reads in MiXCR, one entry per CDR3 protein. Altogether tens of thousands of distinct CDR3 sequences are present, about 15% being singletons, with the ten largest covering roughly 30%. The sequencing here drew on lung tumor tissue, taken at surgery. The receptors here all came from a female donor with early-stage non-small cell lung cancer. Each CDR3 is given with its conserved first and last residue. Part of the rows lack a size; the others show once, few, many or a class for expanded clones.

TRBV5-1	.	TRBJ2-7	15	CTNSLDTSASYEQYF
TRBV27	few	TRBJ2-5	13	CASRGAGKETQYF
TRBV2	few	TRBJ2-7	15	CASSVKRTLHYEQYF
TRBV7-9	few	TRBJ2-3	15	CASSYGGGGTDTQYF
TRBV5-1	few	TRBJ2-5	13	CASSSTGRETQYF
TRBV6-5	many	TRBJ2-5	15	CASITPRVGGETQYF
TRBV4-1	many	TRBJ1-2	15	CASSHYVQGAEGYTF
TRBV7-2	medium-sized	TRBJ2-2	15	CASSPGLRDTGELFF
TRBV7-2	.	TRBJ2-3	13	CASSPRTSGVQYF
TRBV12-3/TRBV12-4	few	TRBJ2-2	18	CASSPSLSGRAGTGELFF
TRBV7-2	medium-sized	TRBJ1-5	15	CASSLVPHSNQPQHF
TRBV5-1	many	TRBJ2-3	15	CASKGGGRAIDTQYF
TRBV6-6	.	TRBJ2-1	19	CASSPGTSGRAGIRNEQFF
TRBV7-2	medium-sized	TRBJ2-2	19	CASSSLGASGGRGIGELFF
TRBV5-1	.	TRBJ2-2	16	CASSSVWREHTGELFF
TRBV10-1	.	TRBJ2-1	15	CASSVLAVPYNEQFF
TRBV6-2/TRBV6-3	medium-sized	TRBJ2-7	11	CASSYSWEQYF
TRBV20-1	many	TRBJ2-4	15	CSAIHRGLAKNIQYF